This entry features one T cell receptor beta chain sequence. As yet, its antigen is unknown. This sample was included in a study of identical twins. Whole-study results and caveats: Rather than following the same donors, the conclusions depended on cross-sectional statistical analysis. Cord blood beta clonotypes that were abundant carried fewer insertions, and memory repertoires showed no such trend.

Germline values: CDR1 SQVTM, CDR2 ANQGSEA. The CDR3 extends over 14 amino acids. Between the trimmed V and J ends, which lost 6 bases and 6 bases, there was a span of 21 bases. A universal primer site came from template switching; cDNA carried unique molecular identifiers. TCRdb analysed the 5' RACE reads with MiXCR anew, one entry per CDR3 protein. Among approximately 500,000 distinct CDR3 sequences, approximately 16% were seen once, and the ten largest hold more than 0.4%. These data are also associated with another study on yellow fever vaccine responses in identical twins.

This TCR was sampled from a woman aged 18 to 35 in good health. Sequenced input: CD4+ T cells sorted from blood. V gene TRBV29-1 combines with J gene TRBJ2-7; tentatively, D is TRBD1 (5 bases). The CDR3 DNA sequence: TGCAGCGTCAAGCTAGACAGAACCCCTTCCGAGCAGTACTTC. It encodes CSVKLDRTPSEQYF.